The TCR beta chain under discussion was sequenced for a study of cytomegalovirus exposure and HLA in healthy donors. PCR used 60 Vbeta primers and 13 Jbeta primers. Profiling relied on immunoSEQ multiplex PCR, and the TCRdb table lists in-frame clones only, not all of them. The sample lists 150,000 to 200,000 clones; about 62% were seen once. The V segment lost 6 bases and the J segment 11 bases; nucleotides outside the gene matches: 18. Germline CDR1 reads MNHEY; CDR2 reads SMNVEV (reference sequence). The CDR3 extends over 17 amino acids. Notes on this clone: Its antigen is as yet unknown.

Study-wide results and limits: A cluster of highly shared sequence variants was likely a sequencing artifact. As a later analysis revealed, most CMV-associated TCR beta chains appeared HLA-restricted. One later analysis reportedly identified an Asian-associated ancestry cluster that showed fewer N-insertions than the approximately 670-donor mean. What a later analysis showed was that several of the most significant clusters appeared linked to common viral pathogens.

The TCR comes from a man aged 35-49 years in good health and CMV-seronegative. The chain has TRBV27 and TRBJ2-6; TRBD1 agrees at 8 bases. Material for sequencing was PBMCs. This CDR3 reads CASSPGTGQVNYDVLTF. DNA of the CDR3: TGTGCCAGCAGCCCAGGGACGGGACAGGTCAACTACGACGTCCTGACTTTC.